This T cell receptor (beta chain) was documented in a study of early T cells in non-severe SARS-CoV-2 infection. MiXCR, run by TCRdb on the 5' RACE reads, gives a single entry per CDR3 protein. The sample lists 70,000 or so distinct CDR3 sequences, roughly 15% occurring once. Germline assignment: CDR1 SGHVS and CDR2 FQNEAQ. This CDR3 comprises 14 residues. Trimming removed 1 base at V and 8 bases at J, with 13 bases between. In this sample, this clonotype turned up a few times. The origin of this receptor is an adult who was a healthcare worker with PCR-confirmed SARS-CoV-2 infection or an uninfected control (not recorded which). The chain links TRBV7-8 to TRBJ2-3; D may match TRBD1 or TRBD2 (5 bases each). The sample taken for sequencing was whole blood. CDR3 amino acids: CASSLVLWGSTQYF. The CDR3 coding sequence is TGTGCCAGCAGCTTAGTCTTGTGGGGGTCTACGCAGTATTTT.